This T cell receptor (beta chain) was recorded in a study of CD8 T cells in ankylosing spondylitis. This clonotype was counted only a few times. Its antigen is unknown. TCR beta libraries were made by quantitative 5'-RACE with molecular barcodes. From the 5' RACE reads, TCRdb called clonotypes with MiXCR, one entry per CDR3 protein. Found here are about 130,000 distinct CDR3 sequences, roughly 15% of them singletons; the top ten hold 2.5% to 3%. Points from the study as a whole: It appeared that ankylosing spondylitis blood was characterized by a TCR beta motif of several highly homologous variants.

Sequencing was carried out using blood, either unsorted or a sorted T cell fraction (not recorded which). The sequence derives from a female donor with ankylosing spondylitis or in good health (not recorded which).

CDR3 coding DNA: TGCAGTGCTTCCCGACTAGAAGGAAACTACGAGCAGTACTTC. Translated, it gives CSASRLEGNYEQYF. J is TRBJ2-7 and V is TRBV20-1; a possible D gene is TRBD2 (6 bases). The germline CDR1 and CDR2 sequences are DFQATT and SNEGSKA (reference sequence). V lost 5 bases to trimming and J lost 3 bases, with 17 bases between them. The CDR3 spans 14 residues.